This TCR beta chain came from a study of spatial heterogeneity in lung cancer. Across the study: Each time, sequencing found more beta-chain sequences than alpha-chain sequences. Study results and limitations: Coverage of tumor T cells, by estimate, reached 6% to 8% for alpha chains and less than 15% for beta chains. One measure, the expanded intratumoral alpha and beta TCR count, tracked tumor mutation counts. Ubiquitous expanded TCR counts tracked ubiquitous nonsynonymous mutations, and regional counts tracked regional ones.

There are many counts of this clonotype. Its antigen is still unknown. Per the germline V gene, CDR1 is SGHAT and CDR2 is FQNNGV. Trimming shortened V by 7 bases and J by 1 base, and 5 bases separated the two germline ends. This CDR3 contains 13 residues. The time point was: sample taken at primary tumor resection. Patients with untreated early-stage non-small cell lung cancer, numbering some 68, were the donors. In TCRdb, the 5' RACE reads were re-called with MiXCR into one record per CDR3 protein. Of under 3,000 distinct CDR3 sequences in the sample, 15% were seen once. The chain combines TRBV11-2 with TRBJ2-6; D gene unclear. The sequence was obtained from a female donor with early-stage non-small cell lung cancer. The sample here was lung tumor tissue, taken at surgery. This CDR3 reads CASNPSGANVLTF. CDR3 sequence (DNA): TGTGCCAGCAACCCTTCTGGGGCCAACGTCCTGACTTTC.